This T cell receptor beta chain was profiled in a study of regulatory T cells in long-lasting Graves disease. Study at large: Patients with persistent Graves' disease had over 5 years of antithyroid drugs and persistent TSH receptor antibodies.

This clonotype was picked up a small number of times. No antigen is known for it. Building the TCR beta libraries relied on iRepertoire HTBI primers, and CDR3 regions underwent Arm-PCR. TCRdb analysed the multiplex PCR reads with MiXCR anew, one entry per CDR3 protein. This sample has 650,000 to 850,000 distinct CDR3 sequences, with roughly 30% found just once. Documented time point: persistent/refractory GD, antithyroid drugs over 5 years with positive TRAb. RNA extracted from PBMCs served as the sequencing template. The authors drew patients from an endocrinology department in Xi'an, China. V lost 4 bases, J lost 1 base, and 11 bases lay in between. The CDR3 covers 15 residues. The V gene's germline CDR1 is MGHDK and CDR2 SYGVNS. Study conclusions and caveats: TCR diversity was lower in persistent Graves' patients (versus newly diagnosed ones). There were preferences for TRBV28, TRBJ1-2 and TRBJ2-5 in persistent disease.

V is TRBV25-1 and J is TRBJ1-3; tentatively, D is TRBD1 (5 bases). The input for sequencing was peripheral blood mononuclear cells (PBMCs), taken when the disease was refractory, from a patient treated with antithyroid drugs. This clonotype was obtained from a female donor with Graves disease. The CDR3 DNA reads TGTGCCAGCAGTGGACAGAATCATTCTGGAAACACCATATATTTT. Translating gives CASSGQNHSGNTIYF.